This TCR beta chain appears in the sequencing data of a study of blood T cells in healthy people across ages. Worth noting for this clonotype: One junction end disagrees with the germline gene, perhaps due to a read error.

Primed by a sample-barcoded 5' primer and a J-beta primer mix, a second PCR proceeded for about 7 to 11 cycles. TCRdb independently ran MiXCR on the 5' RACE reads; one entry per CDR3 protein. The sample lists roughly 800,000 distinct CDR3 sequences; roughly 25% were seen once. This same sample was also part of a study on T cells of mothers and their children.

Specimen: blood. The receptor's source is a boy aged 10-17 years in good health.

The CDR3 sequence is CASSLGRVRNSPHHF. CDR3 sequence (DNA): TGTGCCAGCAGCCTCGGACGGGTCAGGAATTCACCCCACCACTTT. This chain links TRBV13 with TRBJ1-6; D is ambiguous. The CDR3 loop spans 15 amino acids. Germline V gene sequence: CDR1 PRHDT, CDR2 FYEKMQ (reference sequence).